The 21 T cell receptor beta chains reported below all come from one sample, sequenced in a study of shared clonotypes between healthy human individuals. Repertoires were generated with immunoSEQ multiplex PCR, while TCRdb's copy carries only in-frame clones and drops some. The sample shows 650,000 to 750,000 clones, 55% to 75% of them seen only once. The specimen was memory CD4+ T cells sorted from blood. Subset meaning: CD45RA-negative fraction. The receptor set was obtained from a woman aged 25 to 39 in good health.

The V gene is TRBV4-2, the J gene TRBJ2-1; unclear D gene. Trimming left V 0 bases short and J 0 bases short, with 9 bases between. The germline V gene has CDR1 LGHNA and CDR2 YNFKEQ. CDR3 size: 16 residues. In nucleotides, the CDR3 is TGTGCCAGCAGCCAAGATCTCCGAGGCTCCTACAATGAGCAGTTCTTC. Its protein product is CASSQDLRGSYNEQFF.

J is TRBJ2-2 and V is TRBV15; no clear D gene. Germline CDR1 is LNHNV and CDR2 is YYDKDF (reference sequence). The V end lost 3 bases, the J end lost 1 base, and 3 bases lay between the germline ends. The length of the CDR3 is 13 residues. The CDR3 region has the DNA TGTGCCACCAGCAGGAAGAACACCGGGGAGCTGTTTTTT. It translates to CATSRKNTGELFF.

Comments on this clone: This specimen includes other DNA sequences encoding the same CDR3. The chain has TRBV18 and TRBJ2-3, with D unclear. This CDR3 is 13 amino acids long. Germline V gives CDR1 KGHSH, CDR2 LQKENI. V lost 0 bases, J lost 3 bases, and 4 bases lay in between. CDR3 residues: CASSPPSTDTQYF. DNA for the CDR3: TGTGCCAGCTCACCACCTTCAACAGATACGCAGTATTTT.

This clone was counted ten times or more. The chain has TRBV5-4 and TRBJ2-1; 16 bases agree with TRBD2. CDR1 SGHNT and CDR2 YYREEE come from the germline V gene (reference sequence). The trim removed 6 bases at V and 6 bases at J, leaving 9 bases unmatched. CDR3 length: 17 amino acids. The CDR3 bases are TGTGCCAGCATCAAGGGGGGGACTAGCGGGAGGGCCAATGAGCAGTTCTTC. It yields the protein CASIKGGTSGRANEQFF.

The genes are TRBV28 and TRBJ2-7, with a weak D call TRBD2 (7 bases). V lost 6 bases to trimming and J lost 5 bases, with 14 bases between them. Germline loops: CDR1 MDHEN, CDR2 SYDVKM. This CDR3 has 13 residues. This chain's CDR3 is CASRNAGAHEQYF. The CDR3 DNA sequence: TGTGCCAGCAGAAACGCGGGGGCCCACGAGCAGTACTTC.

CDR3 nucleotides: TGTGCCAGTAGTAAGCGATCCGGGACACTACCCTATCAGCCCCAGCATTTT. As protein: CASSKRSGTLPYQPQHF. This chain connects TRBV19 to TRBJ1-5; D perhaps matches TRBD1 (6 bases). The germline V and J ends were trimmed by 4 bases and 5 bases, with 21 bases remaining between them. CDR3 length: 17 residues. Germline assignment: CDR1 LNHDA and CDR2 SQIVND (reference sequence).

This chain connects TRBV11-2 to TRBJ2-7; TRBD2 agrees at 7 bases. With 1 base clipped from V and 0 bases from J, the junction kept 9 bases outside the gene matches. Germline V gene sequence: CDR1 SGHAT, CDR2 FQNNGV. This CDR3 is 17 amino acids long. As DNA, the CDR3 is TGTGCCAGCAGCTTAGCTAGCGGAGGCGTCAGCTCCTACGAGCAGTACTTC. Translating it yields CASSLASGGVSSYEQYF.

The rearrangement joins TRBV2 to TRBJ2-7, with a weak D call TRBD2 (5 bases). CDR1 is SNHLY, CDR2 FYNNEI, per germline. The CDR3 is 14 amino acids. V was pared by 4 bases and J by 6 bases, with 16 bases between. CDR3 protein: CASSVLNRGSEQYF. CDR3 sequence (DNA): TGTGCCAGCAGTGTCCTCAATCGGGGTTCCGAGCAGTACTTC.

The chain has TRBV5-1 and TRBJ1-2; 8 bases map to TRBD1. V was clipped by 5 bases and J by 3 bases; unmatched bases: 9. This CDR3 is 15 amino acids long. Germline CDR1 SGHRS, CDR2 YFSETQ. The CDR3 bases are TGCGCCAGCAGGATCCGACAGGGGACAGACTATGGCTACACCTTC. Its translation: CASRIRQGTDYGYTF.

Here the CDR3 reads CASSQARQGAKETQYF. CDR3 sequence (DNA): TGTGCCAGCAGCCAAGCTCGGCAGGGGGCCAAAGAGACCCAGTACTTC. V usage is TRBV4-2 and J usage is TRBJ2-5; 8 bases fit TRBD1. Germline V gene lookup returns CDR1 LGHNA and CDR2 YNFKEQ. The length of the CDR3 is 16 residues. V dropped 1 base and J dropped 3; count of bases not matched to a gene: 7.

This clone was counted at least ten times. The same CDR3 also results from other DNA sequences found in this sample. The chain couples TRBV29-1 to TRBJ2-3; D perhaps matches TRBD2 (7 bases). Germline lookup yields CDR1 SQVTM and CDR2 ANQGSEA. With 4 bases removed from V and 4 bases from J, the gap between germline ends came to 9 bases. The length of the CDR3 is 12 residues. In nucleotides, the CDR3 is TGCAGCGTTGGGGGGGGCCCAGATACGCAGTATTTT. It encodes CSVGGGPDTQYF.

This sequence joins TRBV15 and TRBJ2-7; 14 bases align to TRBD2. Germline CDR1 and CDR2: LNHNV and YYDKDF (reference sequence). The CDR3 sequence is 17 residues long. V trimming: 5 bases; J trimming: 3 bases; junction bases outside the gene matches: 9. The CDR3 DNA reads as TGTGCCACCAGCGCGTCCTTAGGGACTAGCGGGAGCTACGAGCAGTACTTC. Amino acids: CATSASLGTSGSYEQYF.

The rearrangement links TRBV19 to TRBJ1-1; D possibly corresponds to TRBD1 (6 bases). Trimming cost V 6 bases and J 9 bases, with 11 bases left between them. There are 11 residues in the CDR3. CDR1 is LNHDA and CDR2 is SQIVND in the germline V gene (reference sequence). The CDR3 loop reads CASSTGPKAFF. CDR3 DNA sequence: TGTGCCAGTAGCACAGGGCCGAAAGCTTTCTTT.

This clone has ten or more counts. The sample carries other DNA sequences with the same CDR3. This chain connects TRBV5-4 to TRBJ1-3; D remains ambiguous. V was clipped by 4 bases and J by 4 bases, with 9 bases between them. Per the germline V gene, CDR1 is SGHNT and CDR2 is YYREEE (reference sequence). The CDR3 totals 13 residues. The CDR3 region has the DNA TGTGCCAGCAGCCCCTCTGGGGGAAACACCATATATTTT. Protein: CASSPSGGNTIYF.

The chain links TRBV7-2 to TRBJ2-7, with D tentatively TRBD1 or TRBD2 (6 bases each). CDR1 and CDR2 from the germline V gene are SGHTA and FQGNSA. The CDR3 spans 16 residues. Trimming removed 2 bases at V and 6 bases at J, with 20 bases between. CDR3 DNA: TGTGCCAGCAGCTTACACGCCCGGAGGGGGACCTCCGAGCAGTACTTC. Translation gives CASSLHARRGTSEQYF.

V usage is TRBV9 and J usage is TRBJ1-2; no clear D. The CDR3 length is 14 residues. The V and J ends lost 0 bases and 7 bases respectively, with 13 bases between them. Germline values: CDR1 SGDLS, CDR2 YYNGEE. The CDR3 region is CASSVVREGVGYTF. The CDR3 nucleotides read TGTGCCAGCAGCGTAGTCCGGGAAGGAGTTGGCTACACCTTC.

The chain couples TRBV2 to TRBJ2-1; D is possibly TRBD1 (9 bases). V was cut by 5 bases and J by 3 bases, with 35 bases left in between. The CDR3 totals 22 residues. Per the germline V gene, CDR1 is SNHLY and CDR2 is FYNNEI. The CDR3 reads CASSRDRAYLRSSGRNYNEQFF. For the CDR3, the DNA is TGTGCCAGCAGTCGGGACAGGGCTTATCTCAGATCTAGCGGGCGAAACTACAATGAGCAGTTCTTC.

This clone was observed a few times. The chain is built from TRBV6-5 and TRBJ2-1; 13 bases line up with TRBD2. The CDR3 sequence is 15 residues long. Trimming at V came to 6 bases and at J to 5 bases, leaving 4 bases not matched to a gene. The germline V gene encodes CDR1 MNHEY and CDR2 SVGAGI. The CDR3: CASSQGLAGNNEQFF. As DNA, the CDR3 is TGTGCCAGCAGCCAGGGACTAGCGGGAAACAATGAGCAGTTCTTC.

The V and J genes are TRBV2 and TRBJ1-1, with no clear D. The germline V gene has CDR1 SNHLY and CDR2 FYNNEI. The CDR3 loop spans 14 amino acids. Trimming shortened V by 2 bases and J by 5 bases, and 12 bases separated the two germline ends. CDR3 in DNA: TGTGCCAGCAGTGAACAAGGAGCTGGTACTGAAGCTTTCTTT. Its protein is CASSEQGAGTEAFF.

This chain uses TRBV11-2 with TRBJ2-6; D not certain. Germline values: CDR1 SGHAT, CDR2 FQNNGV. The CDR3 totals 15 residues. Trimming took off 1 base at V and 13 bases at J, with 17 bases between the two ends. The chain's CDR3 is CASSLVGGTDRVLTF. CDR3 coding DNA: TGTGCCAGCAGCTTAGTCGGCGGAACTGATCGTGTCCTGACTTTC. The full variable domain, completed using reference TRBV11-2 and TRBJ2-6, is EAGVAQSPRYKIIEKRQSVAFWCNPISGHATLYWYQQILGQGPKLLIQFQNNGVVDDSQLPKDRFSAERLKGVDSTLKIQPAKLEDSAVYLCASSLVGGTDRVLTFGAGSRLTVL.

The chain is built from TRBV12-5 and TRBJ1-1, with D unclear. V gave up 5 bases and J gave up 1 base, with 8 bases separating them. Per the germline V gene, CDR1 is LGHNT and CDR2 is FRNRAP. This CDR3 has 13 amino acids. The CDR3 loop is CASGKNGNTEAFF. In nucleotides, the CDR3 is TGTGCTAGTGGTAAAAACGGGAACACTGAAGCTTTCTTT.